The 6 T cell receptor beta chains below were found in one sample sequenced in a study of shared clonotypes between healthy human individuals. Clones were sequenced by immunoSEQ multiplex PCR, and TCRdb holds only the in-frame ones, with some missing. The sample includes about 730,000 clones, about two thirds of them seen just once. Input material: memory CD4+ T cells sorted from blood. Subset noted: CD45RA-negative fraction. The receptors stem from a woman between 25 and 40 years old in good health.

This chain connects TRBV6-1 to TRBJ2-7; tentatively, D is TRBD2 (5 bases). Trimming removed 10 bases at V and 6 bases at J, with 19 bases between. Germline CDR1 reads MNHNS; CDR2 reads SASEGT. The CDR3 sequence is 13 residues long. CDR3: CAIEGDTRGEQYF. Written as DNA, the CDR3 is TGTGCCATCGAGGGAGACACCCGCGGCGAGCAGTACTTC.

CDR3 DNA sequence: TGTGCCAGCTCACCCGCCCGGGCTACAACCCACAATGAGCAGTTCTTC. This translates into CASSPARATTHNEQFF. The chain is built from TRBV18 and TRBJ2-1; D is unclear. Germline V gene sequence: CDR1 KGHSH, CDR2 LQKENI. The CDR3 length is 16 residues. Trimming shortened V by 3 bases and J by 5 bases, and 17 bases separated the two germline ends.

This chain joins TRBV5-1 and TRBJ2-5, with D uncertain. The DNA end is a closer match to TRBJ2-7, so the J assignment may be wrong. Germline V gives CDR1 SGHRS, CDR2 YFSETQ. The CDR3 contains 11 residues. CDR3: CASSGEYEQYF. The CDR3 DNA follows: TGCGCCAGCAGCGGGGAATACGAGCAGTACTTC.

The J gene is TRBJ2-3, the V gene TRBV18; no clear D gene. CDR3 length: 13 residues. From germline, CDR1 is KGHSH and CDR2 LQKENI. Trimming shortened V by 2 bases and J by 3 bases, and 6 bases separated the two germline ends. The CDR3 is CASSPGLTDTQYF. The CDR3 coding sequence is TGTGCCAGCTCACCAGGTCTTACAGATACGCAGTATTTT.

The chain recombines TRBV29-1 with TRBJ2-2; 8 nucleotides align to TRBD2. V trimming: 7 bases; J trimming: 4 bases; junction bases outside the gene matches: 5. CDR1 is SQVTM, CDR2 ANQGSEA, per germline. There are 13 residues in the CDR3. The CDR3 DNA follows: TGCAGCGCGGGAGGGCCGAGCACCGGGGAGCTGTTTTTT. This translates into CSAGGPSTGELFF.

This chain connects TRBV5-4 to TRBJ2-5; 7 bases line up with TRBD2. CDR1 and CDR2 from the germline V gene are SGHNT and YYREEE (reference sequence). The CDR3 is 15 amino acids. Trimming took 0 bases from V and 2 from J; bases not matched to a gene: 4. This CDR3 reads CASSLGSGLQETQYF. CDR3 coding DNA: TGTGCCAGCAGCTTGGGTAGCGGGTTACAAGAGACCCAGTACTTC.